The sequence of this T cell receptor (beta chain) was determined in a study of blood T cells in healthy people across ages. A sample-barcoded 5' primer and a J-beta primer mix were used in a second PCR of about 6 to 12 cycles. TCRdb processed the 5' RACE reads anew with MiXCR; each CDR3 protein has one entry. This sample has about 1.7 million distinct CDR3 sequences, with 28% found just once. This clonotype was seen a few times. Peripheral blood samples of roughly 9.9 milliliters were drawn from each donor. The CDR3 runs to 13 residues. V shed 6 bases and J shed 8 bases, with 11 bases lying between them.

The receptor was isolated from a woman in her 30s in good health. This chain connects TRBV12-3 or TRBV12-4 to TRBJ1-6; D perhaps matches TRBD1 (5 bases). The specimen was blood. The CDR3 reads CASRLIQDSPLHF. In DNA form, the CDR3 reads TGTGCCAGCAGGTTAATACAGGATTCACCCCTCCACTTT.